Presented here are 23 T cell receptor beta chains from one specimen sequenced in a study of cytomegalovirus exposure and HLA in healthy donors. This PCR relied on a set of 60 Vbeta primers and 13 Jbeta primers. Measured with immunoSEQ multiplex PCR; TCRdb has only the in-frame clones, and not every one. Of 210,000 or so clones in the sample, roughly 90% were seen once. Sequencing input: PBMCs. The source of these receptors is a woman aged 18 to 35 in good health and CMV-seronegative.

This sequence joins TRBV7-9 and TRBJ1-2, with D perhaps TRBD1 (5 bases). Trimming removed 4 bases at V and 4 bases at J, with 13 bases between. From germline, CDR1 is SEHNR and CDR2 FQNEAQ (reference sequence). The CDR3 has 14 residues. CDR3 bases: TGTGCCAGCAGCTCAGACAGACTGACCTATGGCTACACCTTC. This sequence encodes CASSSDRLTYGYTF.

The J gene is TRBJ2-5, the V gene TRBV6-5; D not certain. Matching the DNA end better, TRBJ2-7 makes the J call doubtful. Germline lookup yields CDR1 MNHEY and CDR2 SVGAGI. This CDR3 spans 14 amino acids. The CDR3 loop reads CASSYSTATYEQYF. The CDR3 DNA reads TGTGCCAGCAGTTACTCTACAGCCACCTACGAGCAGTACTTC.

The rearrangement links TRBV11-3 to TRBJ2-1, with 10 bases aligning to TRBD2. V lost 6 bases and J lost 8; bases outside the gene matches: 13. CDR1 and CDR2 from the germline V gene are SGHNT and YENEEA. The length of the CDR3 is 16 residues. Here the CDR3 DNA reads TGTGCCAGCAGGAGGCTAGCGGGAGTGTTTTCGGATGAGCAGTTCTTC. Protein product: CASRRLAGVFSDEQFF.

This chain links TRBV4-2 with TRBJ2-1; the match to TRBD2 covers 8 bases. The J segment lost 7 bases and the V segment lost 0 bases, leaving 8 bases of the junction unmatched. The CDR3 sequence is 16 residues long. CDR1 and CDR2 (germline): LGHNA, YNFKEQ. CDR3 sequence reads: CASSQDQRGPRNEQFF. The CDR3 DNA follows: TGTGCCAGCAGCCAAGATCAGCGGGGGCCCCGGAATGAGCAGTTCTTC.

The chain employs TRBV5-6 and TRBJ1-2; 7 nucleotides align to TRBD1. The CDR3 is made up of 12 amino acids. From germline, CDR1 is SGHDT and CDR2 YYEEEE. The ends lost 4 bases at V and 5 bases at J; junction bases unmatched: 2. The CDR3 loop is CASSQDRYGYTF. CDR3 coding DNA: TGTGCCAGCAGCCAGGACAGGTATGGCTACACCTTC.

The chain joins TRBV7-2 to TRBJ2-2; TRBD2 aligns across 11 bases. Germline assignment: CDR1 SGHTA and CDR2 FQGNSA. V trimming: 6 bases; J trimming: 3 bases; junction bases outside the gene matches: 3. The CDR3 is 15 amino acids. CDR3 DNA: TGTGCCAGCAGACAGACTAGCGGGGACACCGGGGAGCTGTTTTTT. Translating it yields CASRQTSGDTGELFF.

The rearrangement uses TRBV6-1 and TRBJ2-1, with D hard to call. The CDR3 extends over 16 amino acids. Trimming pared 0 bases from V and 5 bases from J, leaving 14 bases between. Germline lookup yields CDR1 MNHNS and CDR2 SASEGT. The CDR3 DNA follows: TGTGCCAGCAGTGAAGCGCTTAGCTCCCCCCACAATGAGCAGTTCTTC. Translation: CASSEALSSPHNEQFF.

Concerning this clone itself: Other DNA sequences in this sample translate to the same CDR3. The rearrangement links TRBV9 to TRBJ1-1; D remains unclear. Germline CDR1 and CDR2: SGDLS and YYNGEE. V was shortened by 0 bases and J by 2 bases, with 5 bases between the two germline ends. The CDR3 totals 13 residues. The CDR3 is CASSVDLNTEAFF. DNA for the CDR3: TGTGCCAGCAGCGTAGATCTAAACACTGAAGCTTTCTTT.

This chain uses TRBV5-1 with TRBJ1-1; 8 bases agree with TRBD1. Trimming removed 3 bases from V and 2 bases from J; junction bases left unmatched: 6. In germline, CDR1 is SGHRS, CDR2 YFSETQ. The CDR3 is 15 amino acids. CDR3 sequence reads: CASSSWTGPNTEAFF. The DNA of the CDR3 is TGCGCCAGCAGCTCCTGGACAGGGCCTAACACTGAAGCTTTCTTT.

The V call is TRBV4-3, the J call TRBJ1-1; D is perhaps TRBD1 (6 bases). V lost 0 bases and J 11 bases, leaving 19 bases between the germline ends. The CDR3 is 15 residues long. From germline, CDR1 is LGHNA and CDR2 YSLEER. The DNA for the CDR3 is TGCGCCAGCAGCCAAGATCCGCAGGGGAGCCGCGTGGCTTTCTTT. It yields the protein CASSQDPQGSRVAFF.

CDR3 DNA sequence: TGTGCCAGCAGCGTAGGACTAGCGGGGGGAGAAGAGACCCAGTACTTC. Its translation is CASSVGLAGGEETQYF. This chain connects TRBV9 to TRBJ2-5; 13 positions agree with TRBD2. The germline V gene has CDR1 SGDLS and CDR2 YYNGEE. The CDR3 spans 16 residues. Trimming cost V 0 bases and J 3 bases; bases outside gene matches: 2.

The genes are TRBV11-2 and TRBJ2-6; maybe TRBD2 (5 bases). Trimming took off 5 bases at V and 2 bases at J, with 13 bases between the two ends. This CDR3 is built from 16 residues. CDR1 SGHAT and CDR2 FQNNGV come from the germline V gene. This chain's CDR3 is CASSPPQRAGANVLTF. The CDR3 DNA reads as TGTGCCAGCAGCCCCCCCCAGAGGGCTGGGGCCAACGTCCTGACTTTC.

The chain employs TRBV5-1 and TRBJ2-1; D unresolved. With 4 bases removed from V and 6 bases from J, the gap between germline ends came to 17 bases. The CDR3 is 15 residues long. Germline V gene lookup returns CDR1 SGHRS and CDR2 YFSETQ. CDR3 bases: TGCGCCAGCAGCCCGAACATAGCAGTCGTCAATGAGCAGTTCTTC. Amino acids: CASSPNIAVVNEQFF. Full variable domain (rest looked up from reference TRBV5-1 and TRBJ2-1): KAGVTQTPRYLIKTRGQQVTLSCSPISGHRSVSWYQQTPGQGLQFLFEYFSETQRNKGNFPGRFSGRQFSNSRSEMNVSTLELGDSALYLCASSPNIAVVNEQFFGPGTRLTVL.

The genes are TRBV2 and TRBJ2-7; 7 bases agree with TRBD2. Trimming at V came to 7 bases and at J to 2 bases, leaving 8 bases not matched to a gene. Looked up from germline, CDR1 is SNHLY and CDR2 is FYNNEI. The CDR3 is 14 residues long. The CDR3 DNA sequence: TGTGCCAGCATCCCCGGGAGGACTACCTACGAGCAGTACTTC. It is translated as CASIPGRTTYEQYF.

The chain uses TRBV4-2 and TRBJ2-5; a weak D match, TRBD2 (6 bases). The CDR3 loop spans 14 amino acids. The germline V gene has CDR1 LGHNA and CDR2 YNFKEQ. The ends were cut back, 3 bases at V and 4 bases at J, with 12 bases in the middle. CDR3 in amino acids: CASSHGSEGETQYF. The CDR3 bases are TGTGCCAGCAGCCACGGCTCGGAGGGAGAGACCCAGTACTTC.

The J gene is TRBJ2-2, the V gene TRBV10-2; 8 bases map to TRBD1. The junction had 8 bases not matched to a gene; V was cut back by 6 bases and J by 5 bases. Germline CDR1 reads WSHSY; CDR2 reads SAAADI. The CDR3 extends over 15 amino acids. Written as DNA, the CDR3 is TGCGCCAGCAGGGTTCCAGGGGGCAGAACCGGGGAGCTGTTTTTT. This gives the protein CASRVPGGRTGELFF.

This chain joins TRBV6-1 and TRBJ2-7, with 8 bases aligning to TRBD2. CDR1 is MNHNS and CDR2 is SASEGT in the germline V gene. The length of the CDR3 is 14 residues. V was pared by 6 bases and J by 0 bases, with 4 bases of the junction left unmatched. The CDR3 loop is CASRLAADSYEQYF. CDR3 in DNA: TGTGCCAGCAGACTAGCGGCCGACTCCTACGAGCAGTACTTC.

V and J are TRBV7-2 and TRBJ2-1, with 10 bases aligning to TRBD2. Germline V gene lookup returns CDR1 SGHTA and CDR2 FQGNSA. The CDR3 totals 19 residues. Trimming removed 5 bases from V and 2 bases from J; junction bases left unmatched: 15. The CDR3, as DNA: TGTGCCAGCAGCCATAGATTAGCACCCAGCGGGAGGGCCTACAATGAGCAGTTCTTC. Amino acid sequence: CASSHRLAPSGRAYNEQFF.

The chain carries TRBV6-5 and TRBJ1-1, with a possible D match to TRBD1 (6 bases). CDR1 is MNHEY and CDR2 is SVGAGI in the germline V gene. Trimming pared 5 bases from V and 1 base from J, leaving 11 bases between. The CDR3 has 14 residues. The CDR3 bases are TGTGCCAGCAGTCGACAGACAGGGAACACTGAAGCTTTCTTT. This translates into CASSRQTGNTEAFF.

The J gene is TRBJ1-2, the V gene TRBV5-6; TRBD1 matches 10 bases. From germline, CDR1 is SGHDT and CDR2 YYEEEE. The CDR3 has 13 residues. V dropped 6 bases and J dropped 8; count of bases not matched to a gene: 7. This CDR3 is CASTRGQGDGYTF. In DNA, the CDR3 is TGTGCCAGCACCCGCGGACAGGGGGACGGCTACACCTTC. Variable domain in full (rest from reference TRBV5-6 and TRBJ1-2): DAGVTQSPTHLIKTRGQQVTLRCSPKSGHDTVSWYQQALGQGPQFIFQYYEEEERQRGNFPDRFSGHQFPNYSSELNVNALLLGDSALYLCASTRGQGDGYTFGSGTRLTVV.

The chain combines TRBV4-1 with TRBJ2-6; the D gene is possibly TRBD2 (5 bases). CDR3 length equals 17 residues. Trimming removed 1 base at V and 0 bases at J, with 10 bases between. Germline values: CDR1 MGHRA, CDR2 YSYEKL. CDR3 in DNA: TGCGCCAGCAGCCAAGGGACCGGACTCTCTGGGGCCAACGTCCTGACTTTC. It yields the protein CASSQGTGLSGANVLTF.

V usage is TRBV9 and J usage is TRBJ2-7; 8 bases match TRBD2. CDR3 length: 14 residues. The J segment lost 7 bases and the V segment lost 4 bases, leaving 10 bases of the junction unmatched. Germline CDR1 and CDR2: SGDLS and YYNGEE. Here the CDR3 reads CASSPWTSQGEQYF. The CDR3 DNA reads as TGTGCCAGCAGCCCCTGGACTAGCCAAGGGGAGCAGTACTTC.

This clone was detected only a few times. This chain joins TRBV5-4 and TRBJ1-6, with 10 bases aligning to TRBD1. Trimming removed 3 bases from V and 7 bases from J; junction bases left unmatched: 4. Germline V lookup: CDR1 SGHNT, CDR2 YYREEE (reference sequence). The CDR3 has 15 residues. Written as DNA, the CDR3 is TGTGCCAGCAGCTCCGGGACAGGGGCCAATTCACCCCTCCACTTT. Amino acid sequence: CASSSGTGANSPLHF.